This T cell receptor (beta chain) derives from a study of cytomegalovirus exposure and HLA in healthy donors. Whole-study results and caveats: The Asian-associated ancestry cluster reportedly had fewer N-insertions than the approximately 630-donor mean in a later analysis.

PCR involved 60 Vbeta and 13 Jbeta primers. Some clones are missing from TCRdb's copy, which holds only in-frame ones; the method was immunoSEQ multiplex PCR. The sample has approximately 150,000 clones; approximately 71% are singletons. About this clone itself: Its antigen is still unknown.

The V segment lost 6 bases and the J segment 7 bases; nucleotides outside the gene matches: 14. The germline CDR1 and CDR2 sequences are LNHDA and SQIVND (reference sequence). The CDR3 covers 16 residues. The sequencing input was PBMCs. V and J are TRBV19 and TRBJ2-1, with 8 bases that match TRBD2. The receptor was isolated from a male donor in good health and CMV-seronegative. CDR3 nucleotide sequence: TGTGCCAGTAGGCCCTTGTGGGGACTAGGCTCAAATGAGCAGTTCTTC. This translates into CASRPLWGLGSNEQFF.